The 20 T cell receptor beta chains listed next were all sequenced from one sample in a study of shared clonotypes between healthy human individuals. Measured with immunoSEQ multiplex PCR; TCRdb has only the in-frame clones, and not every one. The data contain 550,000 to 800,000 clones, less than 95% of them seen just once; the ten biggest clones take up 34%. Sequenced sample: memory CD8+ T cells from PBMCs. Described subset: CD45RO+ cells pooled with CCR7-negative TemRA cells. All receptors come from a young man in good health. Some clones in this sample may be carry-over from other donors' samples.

The CDR3 DNA is TGTGCCAGCAGCGTAGTGGAACACTTGGATACGCAGTATTTT. It specifies CASSVVEHLDTQYF. The chain carries TRBV9 and TRBJ2-3; D gene ambiguous. With 0 bases removed from V and 6 bases from J, the gap between germline ends came to 11 bases. CDR3 length: 14 amino acids. Germline loops: CDR1 SGDLS, CDR2 YYNGEE.

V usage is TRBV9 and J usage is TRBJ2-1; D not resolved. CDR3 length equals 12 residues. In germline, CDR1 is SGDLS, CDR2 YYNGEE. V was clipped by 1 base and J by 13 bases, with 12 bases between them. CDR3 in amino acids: CASSVSPGFQFF. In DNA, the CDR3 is TGTGCCAGCAGCGTATCGCCTGGGTTTCAGTTCTTC.

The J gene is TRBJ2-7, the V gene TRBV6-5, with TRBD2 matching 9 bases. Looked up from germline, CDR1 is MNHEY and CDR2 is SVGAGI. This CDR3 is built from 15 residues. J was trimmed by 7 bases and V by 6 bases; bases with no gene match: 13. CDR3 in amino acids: CASRGLAGDSGEQYF. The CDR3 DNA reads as TGTGCCAGCAGGGGATTAGCGGGAGATTCGGGGGAGCAGTACTTC.

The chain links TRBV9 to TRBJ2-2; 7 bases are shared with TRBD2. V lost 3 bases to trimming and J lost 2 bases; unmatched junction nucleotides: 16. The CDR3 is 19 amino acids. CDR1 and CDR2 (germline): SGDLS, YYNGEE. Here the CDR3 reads CASSESPGLVDPNTGELFF. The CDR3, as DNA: TGTGCCAGCAGCGAAAGTCCAGGACTAGTCGACCCTAACACCGGGGAGCTGTTTTTT.

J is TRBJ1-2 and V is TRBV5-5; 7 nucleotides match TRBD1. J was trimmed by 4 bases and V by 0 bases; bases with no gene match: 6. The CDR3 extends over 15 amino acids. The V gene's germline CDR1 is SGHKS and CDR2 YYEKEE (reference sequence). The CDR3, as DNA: TGTGCCAGCAGCTTGGGTTATGGGACAGCCTATGGCTACACCTTC. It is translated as CASSLGYGTAYGYTF. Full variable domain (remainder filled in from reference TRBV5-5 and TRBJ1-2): DAGVTQSPTHLIKTRGQQVTLRCSPISGHKSVSWYQQVLGQGPQFIFQYYEKEERGRGNFPDRFSARQFPNYSSELNVNALLLGDSALYLCASSLGYGTAYGYTFGSGTRLTVV.

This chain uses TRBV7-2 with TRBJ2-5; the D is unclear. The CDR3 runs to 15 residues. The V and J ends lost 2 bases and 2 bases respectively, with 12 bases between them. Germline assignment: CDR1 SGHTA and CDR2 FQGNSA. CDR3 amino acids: CASSLSNLRQETQYF. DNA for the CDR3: TGTGCCAGCAGCTTATCTAATCTGCGTCAAGAGACCCAGTACTTC.

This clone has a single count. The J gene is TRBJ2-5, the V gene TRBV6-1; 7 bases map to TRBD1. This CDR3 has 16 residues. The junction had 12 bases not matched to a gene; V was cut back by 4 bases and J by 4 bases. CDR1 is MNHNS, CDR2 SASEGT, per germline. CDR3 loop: CASSGKDRRWGETQYF. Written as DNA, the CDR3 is TGTGCCAGCAGTGGAAAGGACAGGCGATGGGGAGAGACCCAGTACTTC.

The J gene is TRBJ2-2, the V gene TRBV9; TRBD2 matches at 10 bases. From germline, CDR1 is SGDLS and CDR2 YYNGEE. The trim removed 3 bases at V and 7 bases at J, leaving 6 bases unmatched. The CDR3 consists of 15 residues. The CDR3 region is CASSAGLAEFGELFF. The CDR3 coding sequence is TGTGCCAGCAGCGCCGGACTAGCGGAATTCGGGGAGCTGTTTTTT.

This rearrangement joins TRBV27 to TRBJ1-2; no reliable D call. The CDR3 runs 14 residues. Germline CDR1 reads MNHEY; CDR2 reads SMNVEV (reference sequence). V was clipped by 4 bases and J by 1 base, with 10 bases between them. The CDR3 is CASSSLDGNYGYTF. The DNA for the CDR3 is TGTGCCAGCAGTTCCTTGGACGGTAACTATGGCTACACCTTC.

CDR3 in DNA: TGTGCCAGCAGCTTGTGGCGGGCAGATACGCAGTATTTT. Amino acid sequence: CASSLWRADTQYF. This chain links TRBV5-4 with TRBJ2-3, with D possibly matching TRBD2 (5 bases). The CDR3 is 13 residues long. V gave up 1 base and J gave up 4 bases, with 7 bases separating them. In germline, CDR1 is SGHNT, CDR2 YYREEE (reference sequence). Drawing the rest from reference TRBV5-4 and TRBJ2-3, the complete variable domain is ETGVTQSPTHLIKTRGQQVTLRCSSQSGHNTVSWYQQALGQGPQFIFQYYREEENGRGNFPPRFSGLQFPNYSSELNVNALELDDSALYLCASSLWRADTQYFGPGTRLTVL.

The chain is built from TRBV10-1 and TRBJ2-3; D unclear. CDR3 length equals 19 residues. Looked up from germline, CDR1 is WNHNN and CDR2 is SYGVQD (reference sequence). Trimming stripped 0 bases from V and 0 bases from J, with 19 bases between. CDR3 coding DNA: TGCGCCAGCAGTGAGTCGACCGGGCGAGACTTCTCTAGCACAGATACGCAGTATTTT. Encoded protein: CASSESTGRDFSSTDTQYF.

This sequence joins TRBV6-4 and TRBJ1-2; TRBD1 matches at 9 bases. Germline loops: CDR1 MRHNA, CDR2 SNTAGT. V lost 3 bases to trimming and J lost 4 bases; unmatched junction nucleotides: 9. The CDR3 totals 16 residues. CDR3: CASSESPGQGFYGYTF. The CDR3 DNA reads TGTGCCAGCAGTGAATCGCCGGGACAGGGCTTCTATGGCTACACCTTC.

The DNA for the CDR3 is TGTGCCAGCAGCGCTCGAAAGACCTATGGCTACACCTTC. This codes for CASSARKTYGYTF. The chain combines TRBV7-6 with TRBJ1-2; D not certain. This CDR3 region has 13 residues. Germline-derived CDR1 and CDR2 are SGHVS and FNYEAQ. The ends were cut back, 5 bases at V and 4 bases at J, with 11 bases in the middle.

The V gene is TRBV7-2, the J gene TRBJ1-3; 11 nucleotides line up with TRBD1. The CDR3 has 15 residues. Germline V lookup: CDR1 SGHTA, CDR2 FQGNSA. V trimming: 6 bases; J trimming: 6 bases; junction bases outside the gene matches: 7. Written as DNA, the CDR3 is TGTGCCAGCAGGGCGGACAGGGGGCCCTTAAACACCATATATTTT. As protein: CASRADRGPLNTIYF.

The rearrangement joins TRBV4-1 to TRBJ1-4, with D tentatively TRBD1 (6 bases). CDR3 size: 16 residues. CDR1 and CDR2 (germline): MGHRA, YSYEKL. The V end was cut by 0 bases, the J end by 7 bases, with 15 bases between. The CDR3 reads CASSQDRGGFREKLFF. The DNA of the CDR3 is TGCGCCAGCAGCCAAGATCGGGGGGGCTTTCGTGAAAAACTGTTTTTT.

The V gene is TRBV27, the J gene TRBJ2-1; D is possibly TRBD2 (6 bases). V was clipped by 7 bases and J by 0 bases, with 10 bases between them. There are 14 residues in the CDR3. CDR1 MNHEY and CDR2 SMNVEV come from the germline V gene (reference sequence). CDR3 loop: CASKISGSYNEQFF. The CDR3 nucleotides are TGTGCCAGCAAGATTAGCGGCTCCTACAATGAGCAGTTCTTC.

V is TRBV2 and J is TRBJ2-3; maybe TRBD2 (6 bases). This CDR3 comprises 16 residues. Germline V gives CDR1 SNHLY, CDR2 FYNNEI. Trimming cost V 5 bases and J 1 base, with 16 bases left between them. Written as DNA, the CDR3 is TGTGCCAGCAGTTGGGGTGGGGACTTGGGCACAGATACGCAGTATTTT. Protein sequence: CASSWGGDLGTDTQYF.

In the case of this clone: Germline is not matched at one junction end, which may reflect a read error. The CDR3 protein is CASSTRTGGGTNVLTF. The CDR3 bases are TGTGCCAGTAGTACTCGAACAGGGGGTGGGACCAACGTCCTGACTTTC. This chain joins TRBV19 and TRBJ2-6, with 8 nucleotides matching TRBD1. The CDR3 has 16 amino acids. Germline lookup yields CDR1 LNHDA and CDR2 SQIVND (reference sequence). Supplemented by reference TRBV19 and TRBJ2-6, the full variable domain reads DGGITQSPKYLFRKEGQNVTLSCEQNLNHDAMYWYRQDPGQGLRLIYYSQIVNDFQKGDIAEGYSVSREKKESFPLTVTSAQKNPTAFYLCASSTRTGGGTNVLTFGAGSRLTVL.

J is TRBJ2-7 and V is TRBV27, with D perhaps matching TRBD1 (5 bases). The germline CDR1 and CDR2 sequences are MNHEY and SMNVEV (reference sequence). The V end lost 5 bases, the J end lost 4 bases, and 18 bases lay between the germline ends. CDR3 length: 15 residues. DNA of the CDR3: TGTGCCAGCAGTATAGTGACAGCCTCCCGATACGAGCAGTACTTC. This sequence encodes CASSIVTASRYEQYF.

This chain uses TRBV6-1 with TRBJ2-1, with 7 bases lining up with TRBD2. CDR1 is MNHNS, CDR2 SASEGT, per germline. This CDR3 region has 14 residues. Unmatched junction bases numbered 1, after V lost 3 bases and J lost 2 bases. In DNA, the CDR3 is TGTGCCAGCAGTGAGAGCGGGACCTACAATGAGCAGTTCTTC. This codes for CASSESGTYNEQFF.